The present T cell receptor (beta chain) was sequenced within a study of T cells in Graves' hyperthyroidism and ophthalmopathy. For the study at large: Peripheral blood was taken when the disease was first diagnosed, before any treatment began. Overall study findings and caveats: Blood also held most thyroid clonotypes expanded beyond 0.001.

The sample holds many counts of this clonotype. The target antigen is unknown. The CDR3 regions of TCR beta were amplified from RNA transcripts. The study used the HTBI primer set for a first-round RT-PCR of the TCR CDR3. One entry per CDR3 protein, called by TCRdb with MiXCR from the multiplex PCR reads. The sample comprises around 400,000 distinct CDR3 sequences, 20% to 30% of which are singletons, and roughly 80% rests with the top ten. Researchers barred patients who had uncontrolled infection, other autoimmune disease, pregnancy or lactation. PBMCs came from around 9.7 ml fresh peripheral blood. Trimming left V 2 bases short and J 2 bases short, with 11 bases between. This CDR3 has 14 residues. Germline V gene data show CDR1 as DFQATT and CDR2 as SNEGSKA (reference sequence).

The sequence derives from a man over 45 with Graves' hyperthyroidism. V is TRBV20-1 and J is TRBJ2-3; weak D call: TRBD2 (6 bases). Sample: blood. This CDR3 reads CSARSGVSTDTQYF. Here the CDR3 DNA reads TGCAGTGCTAGATCGGGAGTATCCACAGATACGCAGTATTTT.